This T cell receptor (beta chain) was identified in a study of pediatric ulcerative colitis. Assay used: immunoSEQ multiplex PCR; TCRdb lists only in-frame clones, some missing. The sample records roughly 64,000 clones, approximately 87% being singletons. The blood sample was taken during the colonoscopy visit. Findings and limits, study-wide: Ulcerative colitis patients shared more blood-rectal clones than controls.

Worth noting for this clone: As yet, its antigen is unknown.

This CDR3 region has 15 residues. V gene TRBV21-1 combines with J gene TRBJ2-7; the table calls TRBD2, which could not be checked here. TRBV21-1 is recorded as a pseudogene. The source of this sequence is a boy under 18 with severe ulcerative colitis. The material sequenced was blood. Here the CDR3 reads CASSKIGGGSYEQYF. The CDR3 DNA follows: TGTGCCAGCAGCAAAATCGGGGGGGGTTCCTACGAGCAGTACTTC.